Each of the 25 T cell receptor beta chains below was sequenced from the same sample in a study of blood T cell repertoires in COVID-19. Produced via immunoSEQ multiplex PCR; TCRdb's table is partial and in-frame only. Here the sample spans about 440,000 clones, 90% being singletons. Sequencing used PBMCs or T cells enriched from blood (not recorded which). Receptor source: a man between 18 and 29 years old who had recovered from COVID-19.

In DNA, the CDR3 is TGTGCCAGCAGCCCAAGGACTAGCGGGACGGGCCACGAGCAGTACTTC. Translated, it gives CASSPRTSGTGHEQYF. This chain links TRBV7-9 with TRBJ2-7; 12 nucleotides match TRBD2. Trimming at V came to 5 bases and at J to 5 bases, leaving 10 bases not matched to a gene. The CDR3 is made up of 16 amino acids. Germline CDR1 is SEHNR and CDR2 is FQNEAQ (reference sequence).

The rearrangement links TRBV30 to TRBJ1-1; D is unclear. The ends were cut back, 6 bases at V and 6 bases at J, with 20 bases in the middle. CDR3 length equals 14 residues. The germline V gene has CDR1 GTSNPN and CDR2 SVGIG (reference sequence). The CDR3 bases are TGTGCCTGTCTAATTCCCGGGAGTACAGCTGAAGCTTTCTTT. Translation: CACLIPGSTAEAFF.

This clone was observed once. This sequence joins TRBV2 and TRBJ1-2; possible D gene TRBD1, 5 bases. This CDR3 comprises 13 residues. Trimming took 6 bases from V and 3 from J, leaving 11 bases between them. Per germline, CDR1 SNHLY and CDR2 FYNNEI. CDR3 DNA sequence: TGTGCCAGCAGAAATACAGGTGACTATGGCTACACCTTC. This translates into CASRNTGDYGYTF.

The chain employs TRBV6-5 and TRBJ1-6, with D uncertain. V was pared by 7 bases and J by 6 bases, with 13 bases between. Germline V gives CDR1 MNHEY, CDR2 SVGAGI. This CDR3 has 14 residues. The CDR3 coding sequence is TGTGCCAGCACCCCACCAGGTTTTAATTCACCCCTCCACTTT. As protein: CASTPPGFNSPLHF.

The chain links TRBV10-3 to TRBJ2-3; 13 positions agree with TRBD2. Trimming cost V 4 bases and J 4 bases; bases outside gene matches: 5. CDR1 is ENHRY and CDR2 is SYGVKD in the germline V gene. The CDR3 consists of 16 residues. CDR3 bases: TGTGCCATCAGTGTACTAGCGGGGGGGCCCGCAGATACGCAGTATTTT. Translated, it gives CAISVLAGGPADTQYF.

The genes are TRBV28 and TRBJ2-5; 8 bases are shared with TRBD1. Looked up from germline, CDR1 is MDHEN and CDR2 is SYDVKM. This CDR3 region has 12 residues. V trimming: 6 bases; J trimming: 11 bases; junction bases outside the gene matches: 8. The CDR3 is CASSSPGQGQYF. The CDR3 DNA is TGTGCCAGCAGCTCCCCCGGACAGGGTCAGTACTTC.

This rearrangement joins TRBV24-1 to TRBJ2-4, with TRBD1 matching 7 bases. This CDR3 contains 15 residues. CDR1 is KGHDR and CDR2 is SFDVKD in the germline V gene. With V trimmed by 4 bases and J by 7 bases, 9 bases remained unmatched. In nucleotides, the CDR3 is TGTGCCACCAGTGACACTAGGGACAGTCGGAACATTCAGTACTTC. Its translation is CATSDTRDSRNIQYF.

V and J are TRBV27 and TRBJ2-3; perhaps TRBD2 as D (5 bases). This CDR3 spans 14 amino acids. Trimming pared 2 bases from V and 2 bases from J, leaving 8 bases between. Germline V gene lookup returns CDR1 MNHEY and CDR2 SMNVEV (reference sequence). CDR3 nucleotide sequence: TGTGCCAGCAGTTTAAACGGGATCACAGATACGCAGTATTTT. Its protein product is CASSLNGITDTQYF.

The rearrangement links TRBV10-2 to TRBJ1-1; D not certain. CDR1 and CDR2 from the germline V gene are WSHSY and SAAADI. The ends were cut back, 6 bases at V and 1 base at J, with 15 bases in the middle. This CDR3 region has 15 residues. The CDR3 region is CASRESGSRNTEAFF. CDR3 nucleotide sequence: TGCGCCAGCAGAGAATCGGGTAGTAGGAACACTGAAGCTTTCTTT.

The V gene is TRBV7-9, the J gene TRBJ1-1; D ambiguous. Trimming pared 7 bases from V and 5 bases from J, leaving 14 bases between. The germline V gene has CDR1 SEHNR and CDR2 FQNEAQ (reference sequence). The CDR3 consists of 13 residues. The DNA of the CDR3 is TGTGCCAGCAACCCCCCCGCGGGGACTGAAGCTTTCTTT. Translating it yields CASNPPAGTEAFF.

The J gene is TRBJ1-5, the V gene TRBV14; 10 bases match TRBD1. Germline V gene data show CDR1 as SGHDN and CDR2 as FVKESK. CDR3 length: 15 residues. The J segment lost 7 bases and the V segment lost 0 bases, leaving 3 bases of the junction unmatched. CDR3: CASSQETGGWQPQHF. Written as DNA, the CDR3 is TGTGCCAGCAGCCAAGAGACAGGGGGCTGGCAGCCCCAGCATTTT.

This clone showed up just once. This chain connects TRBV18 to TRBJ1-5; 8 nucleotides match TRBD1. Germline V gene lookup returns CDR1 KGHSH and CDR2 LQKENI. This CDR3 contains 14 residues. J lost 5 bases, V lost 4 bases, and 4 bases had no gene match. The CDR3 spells CASSRDRGDQPQHF. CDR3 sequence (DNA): TGTGCCAGCTCACGTGACAGGGGCGATCAGCCCCAGCATTTT.

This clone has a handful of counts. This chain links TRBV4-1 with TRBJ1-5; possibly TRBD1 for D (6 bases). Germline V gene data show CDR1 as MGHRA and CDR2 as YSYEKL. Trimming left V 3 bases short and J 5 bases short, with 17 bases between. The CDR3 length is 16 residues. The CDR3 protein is CASSQIGGPGDQPQHF. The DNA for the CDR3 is TGCGCCAGCAGCCAGATAGGGGGACCTGGAGATCAGCCCCAGCATTTT.

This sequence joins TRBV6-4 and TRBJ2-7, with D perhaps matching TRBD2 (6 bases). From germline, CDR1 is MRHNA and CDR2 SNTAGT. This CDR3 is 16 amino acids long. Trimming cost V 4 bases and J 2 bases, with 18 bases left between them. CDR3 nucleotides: TGTGCCAGCAGTGGACCATGGGAGCGGGCCCCCTACGAGCAGTACTTC. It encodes CASSGPWERAPYEQYF.

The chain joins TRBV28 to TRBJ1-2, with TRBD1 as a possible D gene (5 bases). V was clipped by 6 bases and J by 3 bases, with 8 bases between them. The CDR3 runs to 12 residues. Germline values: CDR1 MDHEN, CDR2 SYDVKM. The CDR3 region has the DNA TGTGCCAGCAGGACAGCTGACTATGGCTACACCTTC. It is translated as CASRTADYGYTF.

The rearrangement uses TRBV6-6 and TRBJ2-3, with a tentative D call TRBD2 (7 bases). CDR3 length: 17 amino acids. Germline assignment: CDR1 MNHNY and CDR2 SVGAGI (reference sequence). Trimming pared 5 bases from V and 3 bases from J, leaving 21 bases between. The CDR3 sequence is CASSPLRGAFGTDTQYF. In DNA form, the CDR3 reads TGTGCCAGCAGTCCCCTCCGGGGGGCTTTTGGTACAGATACGCAGTATTTT.

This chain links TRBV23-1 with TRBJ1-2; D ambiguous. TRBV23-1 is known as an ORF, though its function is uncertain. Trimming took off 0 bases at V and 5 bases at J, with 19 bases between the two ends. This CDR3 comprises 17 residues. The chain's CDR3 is CASSQSTLSVERYGYTF. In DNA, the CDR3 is TGCGCCAGCAGTCAATCGACGCTTTCCGTAGAGCGTTATGGCTACACCTTC.

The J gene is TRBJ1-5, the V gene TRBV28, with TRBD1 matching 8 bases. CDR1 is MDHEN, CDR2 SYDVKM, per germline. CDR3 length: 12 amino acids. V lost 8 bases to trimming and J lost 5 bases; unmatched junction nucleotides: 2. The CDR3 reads CASGTGYQPQHF. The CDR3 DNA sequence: TGTGCCAGCGGGACAGGTTATCAGCCCCAGCATTTT. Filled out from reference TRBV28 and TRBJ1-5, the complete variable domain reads DVKVTQSSRYLVKRTGEKVFLECVQDMDHENMFWYRQDPGLGLRLIYFSYDVKMKEKGDIPEGYSVSREKKERFSLILESASTNQTSMYLCASGTGYQPQHFGDGTRLSIL.

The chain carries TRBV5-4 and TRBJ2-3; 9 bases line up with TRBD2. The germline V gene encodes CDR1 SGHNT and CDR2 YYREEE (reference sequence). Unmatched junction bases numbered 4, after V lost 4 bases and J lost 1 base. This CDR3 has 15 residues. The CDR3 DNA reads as TGTGCCAGCAGCCTAAAGCGGGGGGGCACAGATACGCAGTATTTT. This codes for CASSLKRGGTDTQYF.

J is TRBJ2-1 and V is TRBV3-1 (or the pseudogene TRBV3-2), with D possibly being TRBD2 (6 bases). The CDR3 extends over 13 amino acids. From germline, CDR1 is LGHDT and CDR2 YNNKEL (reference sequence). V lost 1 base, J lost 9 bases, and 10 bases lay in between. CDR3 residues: CASSQGRGFEQFF. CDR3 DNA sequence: TGTGCCAGCAGCCAAGGGCGGGGTTTTGAGCAGTTCTTC.

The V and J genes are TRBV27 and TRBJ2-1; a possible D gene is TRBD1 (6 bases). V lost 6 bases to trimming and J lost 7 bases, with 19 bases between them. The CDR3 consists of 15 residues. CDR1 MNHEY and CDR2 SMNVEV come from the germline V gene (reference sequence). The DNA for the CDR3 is TGTGCCAGCAGGGGTATTACAGGGTACCAGAATGAGCAGTTCTTC. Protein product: CASRGITGYQNEQFF.

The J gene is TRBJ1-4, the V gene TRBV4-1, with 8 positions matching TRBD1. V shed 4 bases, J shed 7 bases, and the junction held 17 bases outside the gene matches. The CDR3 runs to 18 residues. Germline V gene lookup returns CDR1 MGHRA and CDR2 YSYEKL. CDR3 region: CASSLGLGQGRLSEKLFF. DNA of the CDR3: TGCGCCAGCAGCCTAGGCCTAGGACAGGGTAGACTTAGTGAAAAACTGTTTTTT.

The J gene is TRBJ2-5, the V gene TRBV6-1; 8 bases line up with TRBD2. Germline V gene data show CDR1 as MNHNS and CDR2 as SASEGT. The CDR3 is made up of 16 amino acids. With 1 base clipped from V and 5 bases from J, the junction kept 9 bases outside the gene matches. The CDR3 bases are TGTGCCAGCAGTGAAGGTTTAGCGGGATGGGAGGAGACCCAGTACTTC. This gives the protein CASSEGLAGWEETQYF.

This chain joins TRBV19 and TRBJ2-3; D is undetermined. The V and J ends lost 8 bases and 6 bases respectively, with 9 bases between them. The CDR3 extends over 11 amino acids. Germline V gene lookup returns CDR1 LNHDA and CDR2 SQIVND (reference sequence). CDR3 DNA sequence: TGTGCCAGTCGGTCCGTGGATACGCAGTATTTT. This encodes CASRSVDTQYF.

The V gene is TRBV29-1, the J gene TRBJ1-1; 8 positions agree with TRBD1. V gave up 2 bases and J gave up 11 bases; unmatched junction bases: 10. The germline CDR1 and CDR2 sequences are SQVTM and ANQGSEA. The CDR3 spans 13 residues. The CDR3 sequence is CSVESLDRERAFF. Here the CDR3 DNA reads TGCAGCGTTGAAAGTTTGGACAGGGAAAGGGCTTTCTTT.